This section outlines one T cell receptor beta chain sequence together with its context. Germline trimming cut 10 bases from V and 3 bases from J; bases unmatched to any gene: 9. The length of the CDR3 is 14 residues. Germline V gene data show CDR1 as SNHLY and CDR2 as FYNNEI. The TCR-sequenced patients were three responders to pembrolizumab. The data originate from a study of PD-1 blockade in mismatch repair-deficient tumors. As for the study in general: All were previously treated, progressing patients with 12 mismatch repair-deficient cancer types.

Clones were read by immunoSEQ multiplex PCR, and TCRdb kept only the in-frame ones, dropping some. The sample shows about 39,000 clones, 80% to 85% of them seen only once. Sequenced here: PBMCs, sampled roughly nine months after starting pembrolizumab. V and J are TRBV2 and TRBJ2-7; 10 bases align to TRBD2. The TCR originated in an adult with mismatch repair-deficient cancer. CDR3 DNA sequence: TGTGCCATAGATGAAGCGGGAGGGGACTACGAGCAGTACTTC. Encoded protein: CAIDEAGGDYEQYF.